The entry below gives a single T cell receptor (beta chain) sequence along with its context. In this sample, this clonotype turned up many times. What this receptor recognizes is not known. Base qualities were left out, and no much larger clone turns up one base away. These data are taken from a study of early T cells in non-severe SARS-CoV-2 infection (TCRdb year 2021). At the level of the whole study: Bulk RNA from unsorted whole blood was used for TCR sequencing, so alpha and beta chains could not be paired. The paper's findings and limits, for the study overall: VDJdb matching was skewed toward anti-spike CD8 responses and likely underestimated virus-specific expansions, missing private and CD4 specificities.

From the cysteine up to the phenylalanine, the CDR3 has a length of 15 residues. CDR3 DNA is the only sequence kept; it has 45 bases, read in frame from the first base. Trimming leaves V shorter by 4 bases and J shorter by 4 bases, with the junction holding 4 bases beyond the gene matches. Sequences LGHDT (CDR1) and YNNKEL (CDR2) are obtained from the germline V gene (reference sequence). The method behind the library was 5' RACE. TCRdb shows the sequencer as NextSeq 500. The TCR library protocol attached unique molecular identifiers to individual cDNA molecules to correct for sequencing error and PCR bias. Both TCR alpha and beta chains were sequenced, and tight co-correlation was observed between alpha and beta sequence abundances in each sample. Under the source paper's analysis protocol: Decombinator V4 was used to annotate TCR sequences for V gene, J gene and CDR3. Expanded TCRs were defined as changing significantly between any two time points under a Poisson model with p below 0.0001. TCR abundances were normalised to the total number of TCRs sequenced per sample and expressed as counts per million. MAIT TCRs were defined by TRAV1-2 paired with TRAJ12, TRAJ20 or TRAJ33, and iNKT TCRs by TRAV10 paired with TRAJ18. VDJdb, accessed 1 November 2021, was searched for CMV, EBV and SARS-CoV-2 annotated TCRs, excluding TCRs annotated for multiple antigens. TCRdb reran the public reads through fastp at Q25 and MiXCR, keeping productive beta chains. When rows share a CDR3 protein, they turn into one entry using the most common DNA and genes. The V and J calls follow TCRdb's processing rather than the paper's. For this sample the table gives 25,000 to 30,000 distinct CDR3 sequences, of which about 6% were detected only once. The ten biggest clones cover 30% to 35% of the sample.

The study was a case-control design nested within a healthcare worker cohort in London, UK, with weekly nasopharyngeal swab PCR tests and blood sampling. Healthcare workers were recruited between 23 and 31 March 2020, during the week of the UK lockdown, and were followed weekly for up to roughly 15 weeks. The chain employs TRBV3-1 and TRBJ2-1; 10 of the junction bases match TRBD2. The TCR was taken from an adult who was a healthcare worker with PCR-confirmed SARS-CoV-2 infection or an uninfected control (not recorded which). The sample here was whole blood, taken at baseline. The CDR3 amino acid sequence is: CASSPTSGVYNEQFF. The DNA sequence follows: TGTGCCAGCAGCCCAACTAGCGGGGTATACAATGAGCAGTTCTTC.